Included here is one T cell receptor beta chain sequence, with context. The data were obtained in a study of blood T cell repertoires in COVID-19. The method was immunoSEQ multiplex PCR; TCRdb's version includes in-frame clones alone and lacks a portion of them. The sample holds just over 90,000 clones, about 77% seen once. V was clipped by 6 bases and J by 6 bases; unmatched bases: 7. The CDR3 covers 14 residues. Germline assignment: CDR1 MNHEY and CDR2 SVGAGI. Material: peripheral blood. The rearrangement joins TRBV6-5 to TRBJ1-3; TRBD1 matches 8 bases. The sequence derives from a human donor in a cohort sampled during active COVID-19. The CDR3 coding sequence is TGTGCCAGCAGACCCGGACAGGGCGCAAACACCATATATTTT. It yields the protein CASRPGQGANTIYF.